The clone carrying this T cell receptor (beta chain) showed up just once. Regarding treatment: randomized to nivolumab then ipilimumab (arm A) or the reverse (arm B). CDR3 length equals 15 residues. CDR1 is LNHDA, CDR2 SQIVND, per germline (reference sequence). J gave up 6 bases and V 5 bases, and 9 bases lay outside the gene matches. The data stem from a study of sequential checkpoint blockade in melanoma. Overall study context: Patients were randomized 1:1 to nivolumab-then-ipilimumab or ipilimumab-then-nivolumab first-line.

The repertoire was sequenced with immunoSEQ multiplex PCR; TCRdb's copy has only in-frame clones and lacks some. This sample yields about 12,000 clones, of which roughly 24% are seen a single time; roughly 20% belongs to the top ten. V usage is TRBV19 and J usage is TRBJ2-2; TRBD1 agrees at 7 bases. The receptor's source is a human donor with melanoma. The specimen comprised tumor tissue (inferred from file names), sampled from a patient given nivolumab and ipilimumab in sequence. The CDR3 DNA is TGTGCCAGTAGTCGGGACCAAGGGGGCCCCGGGGAGCTGTTTTTT. Its protein is CASSRDQGGPGELFF.